These 24 T cell receptor beta chains were sequenced from one sample in a study of blood T cell repertoires in COVID-19. Profiling relied on immunoSEQ multiplex PCR, and the TCRdb table lists in-frame clones only, not all of them. The table shows around 240,000 clones, with 83% occurring only once. The source material was peripheral blood. The receptors were gathered from a woman in her fifties or sixties with acute or convalescent COVID-19.

This clone has only one observation. CDR3 loop: CASSAPGQGSTNEKLFF. The CDR3 coding sequence is TGTGCCAGCAGCGCACCGGGACAGGGCTCCACTAATGAAAAACTGTTTTTT. J is TRBJ1-4 and V is TRBV7-2; TRBD1 matches at 9 bases. CDR3 length equals 17 residues. V was pared by 5 bases and J by 2 bases, with 9 bases of the junction left unmatched. The V gene's germline CDR1 is SGHTA and CDR2 FQGNSA.

The chain uses TRBV5-6 and TRBJ2-7, with D perhaps matching TRBD2 (5 bases). The CDR3 has 12 residues. Trimming shortened V by 0 bases and J by 4 bases, and 5 bases separated the two germline ends. The germline V gene encodes CDR1 SGHDT and CDR2 YYEEEE. In nucleotides, the CDR3 is TGTGCCAGCAGCTTGGAGCGGTACGAGCAGTACTTC. This gives the protein CASSLERYEQYF.

The genes are TRBV10-3 and TRBJ1-2, with 9 bases lining up with TRBD1. The CDR3 has 14 residues. Germline CDR1 and CDR2: ENHRY and SYGVKD. Trimming cost V 0 bases and J 6 bases; bases outside gene matches: 2. The CDR3 coding sequence is TGTGCCATCAGTGAGTCGGACAGGGGAGATGGCTACACCTTC. This gives the protein CAISESDRGDGYTF.

The gene calls are TRBV24-1 and TRBJ1-1; D is uncertain. V gave up 9 bases and J gave up 1 base, with 11 bases separating them. Germline V gene lookup returns CDR1 KGHDR and CDR2 SFDVKD. The CDR3 extends over 13 amino acids. CDR3 residues: CATESTENTEAFF. DNA for the CDR3: TGTGCCACCGAGAGTACAGAGAACACTGAAGCTTTCTTT.

In DNA form, the CDR3 reads TGTGCCAGCAGCCGAGCGGGGGAAGCGGAGACCCAGTACTTC. This gives the protein CASSRAGEAETQYF. This sequence joins TRBV9 and TRBJ2-5; 8 bases line up with TRBD2. CDR3 length equals 14 residues. In germline, CDR1 is SGDLS, CDR2 YYNGEE. Germline trimming cut 4 bases from V and 5 bases from J; bases unmatched to any gene: 7.

The chain combines TRBV7-2 with TRBJ1-2, with D unresolved. CDR1 is SGHTA and CDR2 is FQGNSA in the germline V gene. The CDR3 spans 14 residues. V was trimmed by 7 bases and J by 4 bases, leaving 16 bases between them. As DNA, the CDR3 is TGTGCCAGCACCCAACGGAGGGAGGTCTATGGCTACACCTTC. This gives the protein CASTQRREVYGYTF.

V and J are TRBV2 and TRBJ1-2; no clear D gene. V lost 2 bases and J lost 4, with 8 bases in between. CDR3 length equals 13 residues. Per germline, CDR1 SNHLY and CDR2 FYNNEI. The CDR3 region has the DNA TGTGCCAGCAGTGAATTGGCTTTCTATGGCTACACCTTC. This translates into CASSELAFYGYTF.

The genes are TRBV2 and TRBJ2-2, with 8 bases fitting TRBD2. This CDR3 region has 15 residues. With 4 bases clipped from V and 4 bases from J, the junction kept 5 bases outside the gene matches. Germline V lookup: CDR1 SNHLY, CDR2 FYNNEI. The CDR3 DNA reads TGTGCCAGCAGTGTCGACCGGGGGGGCACCGGGGAGCTGTTTTTT. It yields the protein CASSVDRGGTGELFF. Combining the CDR3 with reference TRBV2 and TRBJ2-2 gives the whole variable domain EPEVTQTPSHQVTQMGQEVILRCVPISNHLYFYWYRQILGQKVEFLVSFYNNEISEKSEIFDDQFSVERPDGSNFTLKIRSTKLEDSAMYFCASSVDRGGTGELFFGEGSRLTVL.

The CDR3 bases are TGCGCCAGCAGCCCTACAGGACAGGCAACTAATGAAAAACTGTTTTTT. Protein product: CASSPTGQATNEKLFF. This chain connects TRBV4-1 to TRBJ1-4; TRBD1 matches at 7 bases. Per germline, CDR1 MGHRA and CDR2 YSYEKL. This CDR3 region has 16 residues. Unmatched junction bases numbered 5, after V lost 4 bases and J lost 0 bases.

In this sample, this clone turned up a few times. CDR3 region: CASSVVRLEVNEQFF. CDR3 bases: TGTGCCAGCAGCGTAGTGCGACTCGAAGTGAATGAGCAGTTCTTC. The V call is TRBV9, the J call TRBJ2-1, with unresolved D. Germline CDR1 and CDR2: SGDLS and YYNGEE. The CDR3 contains 15 residues. Deletions cut 0 bases from V and 7 bases from J, with 14 bases between.

This clone was counted a few times. This chain links TRBV30 with TRBJ2-7, with D maybe TRBD2 (6 bases). V lost 4 bases to trimming and J lost 6 bases, with 13 bases between them. Germline CDR1 GTSNPN, CDR2 SVGIG (reference sequence). The CDR3 runs to 12 residues. The CDR3 reads CAWNTGVGEQYF. In DNA form, the CDR3 reads TGTGCCTGGAATACGGGAGTAGGCGAGCAGTACTTC.

V and J are TRBV3-1 (or the pseudogene TRBV3-2) and TRBJ2-5, with no clear D. V shed 0 bases and J shed 4 bases, with 3 bases lying between them. The CDR3 is made up of 12 amino acids. Germline V gives CDR1 LGHDT, CDR2 YNNKEL (reference sequence). In nucleotides, the CDR3 is TGTGCCAGCAGCCAAGACGTAGAGACCCAGTACTTC. This gives the protein CASSQDVETQYF.

The V gene is TRBV27, the J gene TRBJ2-3; weak D call: TRBD2 (7 bases). V was shortened by 3 bases and J by 3 bases, with 13 bases between the two germline ends. Germline CDR1 MNHEY, CDR2 SMNVEV (reference sequence). CDR3 length: 15 amino acids. The CDR3 coding sequence is TGTGCCAGCAGTTTGGCGGGGGCCCGGACAGATACGCAGTATTTT. It encodes CASSLAGARTDTQYF.

At least ten counts were recorded for this clone. The chain recombines TRBV5-4 with TRBJ1-1; 9 nucleotides agree with TRBD1. After removal of 4 bases from V and 1 base from J, the junction contained 14 bases not matched to a gene. The CDR3 sequence is 18 residues long. The germline V gene has CDR1 SGHNT and CDR2 YYREEE (reference sequence). CDR3 coding DNA: TGTGCCAGCAGCCTGGGGACAGGGATTTTAAGGGGGAACACTGAAGCTTTCTTT. Residues: CASSLGTGILRGNTEAFF.

This chain links TRBV18 with TRBJ2-7; D is perhaps TRBD2 (5 bases). This CDR3 region has 15 residues. V lost 2 bases, J lost 0 bases, and 11 bases lay in between. Looked up from germline, CDR1 is KGHSH and CDR2 is LQKENI. The CDR3 loop reads CASSPEGHGSYEQYF. In DNA, the CDR3 is TGTGCCAGCTCACCAGAGGGCCACGGCTCCTACGAGCAGTACTTC.

V is TRBV3-1 (or the pseudogene TRBV3-2) and J is TRBJ2-4; TRBD1 is a possible D gene (6 bases). Germline V gene lookup returns CDR1 LGHDT and CDR2 YNNKEL (reference sequence). Trimming cost V 3 bases and J 7 bases, with 13 bases left between them. This CDR3 has 14 amino acids. This chain's CDR3 is CASSQGAAGNIQYF. The CDR3 nucleotides are TGTGCCAGCAGCCAGGGGGCCGCCGGGAACATTCAGTACTTC.

J is TRBJ2-7 and V is TRBV10-1; D is perhaps TRBD1 (6 bases). This CDR3 is 15 amino acids long. Germline values: CDR1 WNHNN, CDR2 SYGVQD (reference sequence). V lost 5 bases and J 3 bases, leaving 17 bases between the germline ends. The CDR3 DNA reads as TGCGCCAGCAGTTCGAAGGGGGAAATCCTCTACGAGCAGTACTTC. It translates to CASSSKGEILYEQYF.

This chain links TRBV2 with TRBJ1-5; D gene ambiguous. This CDR3 region has 13 residues. The germline V gene has CDR1 SNHLY and CDR2 FYNNEI. Trimming removed 7 bases at V and 0 bases at J, with 7 bases between. This CDR3 reads CASMEDSNQPQHF. The DNA of the CDR3 is TGTGCCAGCATGGAGGATAGCAATCAGCCCCAGCATTTT.

This clone was recorded only once. V and J are TRBV10-2 and TRBJ2-7; 9 bases agree with TRBD2. Germline values: CDR1 WSHSY, CDR2 SAAADI. V lost 3 bases and J lost 6; bases outside the gene matches: 6. This CDR3 has 14 residues. The CDR3 region is CASSDFLAGFEQYF. The CDR3 region has the DNA TGCGCCAGCAGTGATTTTCTAGCGGGGTTCGAGCAGTACTTC.

This chain links TRBV28 with TRBJ2-1; maybe TRBD1 (6 bases). Germline CDR1 is MDHEN and CDR2 is SYDVKM. The CDR3 runs to 12 residues. Trimming removed 7 bases at V and 10 bases at J, with 14 bases between. The CDR3 nucleotides are TGTGCCAGCACTCGCTCCGGGACAGAGCAGTTCTTC. Translation gives CASTRSGTEQFF.

The chain uses TRBV27 and TRBJ1-2; 7 positions agree with TRBD1. Unmatched junction bases numbered 6, after V lost 6 bases and J lost 5 bases. The CDR3 runs to 13 residues. Looked up from germline, CDR1 is MNHEY and CDR2 is SMNVEV (reference sequence). The CDR3 DNA is TGTGCCAGCAGCCCCGGACAGGCTTATGGCTACACCTTC. Its translation: CASSPGQAYGYTF.

J is TRBJ2-3 and V is TRBV6-5; D perhaps matches TRBD1 (6 bases). CDR3 length: 14 amino acids. V lost 9 bases, J lost 4 bases, and 17 bases lay in between. Germline CDR1 reads MNHEY; CDR2 reads SVGAGI. Here the CDR3 reads CASLRTEGSDTQYF. The DNA of the CDR3 is TGTGCCAGTCTCCGGACAGAGGGTTCAGATACGCAGTATTTT.

V is TRBV4-1 and J is TRBJ2-1; 9 bases map to TRBD2. The CDR3 consists of 18 residues. Germline-derived CDR1 and CDR2 are MGHRA and YSYEKL. V was pared by 0 bases and J by 10 bases, with 16 bases of the junction left unmatched. The DNA for the CDR3 is TGCGCCAGCAGCCAAGAGGGGTTACTAGCGGGCGGGGGGGCGGAGCAGTTCTTC. It is translated as CASSQEGLLAGGGAEQFF.

The gene calls are TRBV30 and TRBJ2-2, with D possibly being TRBD2 (5 bases). Between the trimmed V and J ends, which lost 0 bases and 7 bases, there was a span of 9 bases. The CDR3 loop spans 13 amino acids. Germline-derived CDR1 and CDR2 are GTSNPN and SVGIG (reference sequence). CDR3: CAWSVSGNGELFF. DNA for the CDR3: TGTGCCTGGAGTGTAAGCGGAAACGGGGAGCTGTTTTTT.